This T cell receptor beta chain was captured by sequencing in a study of blood T cell repertoires in COVID-19. The wider study: Samples taken during acute and convalescent COVID-19 were collected in the United States, Italy and Spain. Sample material is recorded as cDNA or gDNA derived from T cells, B-cell-depleted T cells, or PBMCs.

Authors' methods: Amplifying reference gene primers gave estimates of nucleated cell counts. Sequenced by immunoSEQ multiplex PCR; TCRdb stores in-frame clones only, minus some. That table supplies the V and J calls and clone size; D and trimming were determined from the DNA. The table lists 200,000 or so clones, 70% to 90% of them singletons. Seattle's enrolled individuals joined amid active infection and were then monitored longitudinally. CDR3 length equals 14 residues. Germline V gives CDR1 SGHTA, CDR2 FQGTGA. V was shortened by 6 bases and J by 5 bases, with 13 bases between the two germline ends.

The clonotype comes from a man aged 25-45 years with COVID-19, enrolled during active disease. This chain connects TRBV7-3 to TRBJ2-2, with a tentative D call TRBD1 (7 bases). The specimen sequenced was peripheral blood. CDR3 DNA: TGTGCCAGCAGTCAGCAGGGGGGAACCGGGGAGCTGTTTTTT. It is translated as CASSQQGGTGELFF.